These T cell receptor beta chains were read from a single sample in a study of cytomegalovirus exposure and HLA in healthy donors. Using immunoSEQ multiplex PCR, the repertoire was profiled, and TCRdb retains in-frame clones only, with some absent. In the table there are 85,000 to 100,000 clones, 64% of which are singletons. Sequencing was performed on PBMCs. Every receptor here comes from a human donor in good health. CDR3s include the opening cysteine and the closing phenylalanine or tryptophan. The D gene is left open where the match is weak. Part of the rows lack a size; the others show once, few, many or a class for expanded clones.

clone_size	d_call	v_call	j_call	cdr3_aa	cdr3_nt
NA	TRBD2	TRBV5-1	TRBJ2-7	CASRGTSGVEQYF	TGCGCCAGCAGGGGGACTAGCGGGGTCGAGCAGTACTTC
NA	TRBD1	TRBV27	TRBJ1-2	CASRPTGGYGYTF	TGTGCCAGTCGACCCACAGGGGGCTATGGCTACACCTTC
NA	NA	TRBV5-6	TRBJ2-7	CASSFGHSSPKHYEQYF	TGTGCCAGCAGCTTCGGACATTCTTCTCCCAAGCATTACGAGCAGTACTTC
once	TRBD1	TRBV15	TRBJ1-4	CATSLNPGSDRTRGSKLFF	TGTGCCACCAGCCTGAATCCCGGTTCGGACAGGACAAGGGGGTCGAAACTGTTTTTT
NA	TRBD1	TRBV11-3	TRBJ2-7	CASSPRQGPSYEQYF	TGTGCCAGCAGCCCCCGACAGGGCCCGTCCTACGAGCAGTACTTC
NA	NA	TRBV11-2	TRBJ2-7	CASSFLRDAYEQYF	TGTGCCAGCAGCTTCCTGCGGGACGCCTACGAGCAGTACTTC
NA	TRBD2	TRBV11-3	TRBJ2-7	CASRRLAGVGEQYF	TGTGCCAGCAGAAGACTAGCGGGTGTTGGCGAGCAGTACTTC
few	TRBD1	TRBV4-1	TRBJ2-7	CASPQGGQGTYEQYF	TGCGCCAGCCCCCAAGGGGGACAGGGGACCTACGAGCAGTACTTC
few	TRBD1	TRBV9	TRBJ1-6	CASSVAQGAHSPLHF	TGTGCCAGCAGCGTAGCACAGGGGGCGCACTCACCCCTCCACTTT
NA	TRBD1	TRBV30	TRBJ1-4	CAWSMTGGGEKLFF	TGTGCCTGGAGTATGACAGGGGGAGGGGAAAAACTGTTTTTT
few	TRBD1	TRBV27	TRBJ2-7	CASSSKYRGIDEQYF	TGTGCCAGCAGTTCCAAATACAGGGGGATCGACGAGCAGTACTTC
NA	TRBD1	TRBV4-1	TRBJ1-4	CASSRQGSGEKLFF	TGCGCCAGCAGCCGACAGGGCAGCGGGGAAAAACTGTTTTTT
few	TRBD2	TRBV5-1	TRBJ2-3	CASSLGLAGGPTQYF	TGCGCCAGCAGCTTGGGACTAGCGGGGGGGCCAACGCAGTATTTT
few	NA	TRBV6-6	TRBJ1-2	CASSYSMAGHGYTF	TGTGCCAGCAGTTACTCGATGGCAGGGCATGGCTACACCTTC
once	NA	TRBV7-9	TRBJ1-1	CASSTTGAAEAFF	TGTGCCAGCAGCACGACAGGAGCGGCTGAAGCTTTCTTT
NA	TRBD2	TRBV19	TRBJ2-5	CASSLRVRGEGETQYF	TGTGCCAGTAGTCTTCGCGTCCGAGGGGAGGGAGAGACCCAGTACTTC
NA	NA	TRBV18	TRBJ2-6	CASSPLERPSGANVLTF	TGTGCCAGCTCCCCGTTAGAGCGGCCCTCTGGGGCCAACGTCCTGACTTTC
NA	TRBD1	TRBV19	TRBJ1-1	CASSHRGPAFF	TGTGCCAGTAGTCACAGGGGGCCCGCTTTCTTT
NA	TRBD2	TRBV5-1	TRBJ2-7	CASSGGGADTYEQYF	TGCGCCAGCAGCGGGGGGGGAGCCGACACCTACGAGCAGTACTTC
few	NA	TRBV4-3	TRBJ2-3	CASSPGVTDTQYF	TGCGCCAGCAGCCCCGGGGTCACAGATACGCAGTATTTT
NA	NA	TRBV7-2	TRBJ2-2	CASSQLVHTGELFF	TGTGCCAGCAGCCAACTAGTGCACACCGGGGAGCTGTTTTTT
few	TRBD1	TRBV5-1	TRBJ1-5	CASSYGQGDQPQHF	TGCGCCAGCAGCTACGGACAGGGGGATCAGCCCCAGCATTTT
NA	TRBD1	TRBV6-5	TRBJ1-5	CASIRTGESQPQHF	TGTGCCAGCATTCGGACAGGGGAAAGTCAGCCCCAGCATTTT
NA	NA	TRBV4-3	TRBJ1-5	CASSQDGRDQPQHF	TGCGCCAGCAGCCAAGACGGGAGGGATCAGCCCCAGCATTTT
few	TRBD1	TRBV7-2	TRBJ1-2	CASSLDPGGASYTF	TGTGCCAGCAGCTTAGACCCAGGGGGCGCGAGCTACACCTTC
NA	TRBD2	TRBV11-2	TRBJ2-3	CASSLRLAGGITDTQYF	TGTGCCAGCAGCCTCCGACTAGCGGGGGGTATCACAGATACGCAGTATTTT
NA	TRBD1	TRBV18	TRBJ2-7	CASSPPRTGPSYEQYF	TGTGCCAGCTCACCACCCCGGACAGGCCCTTCCTACGAGCAGTACTTC
NA	NA	TRBV11-3	TRBJ1-2	CASSFCSSSGTAYGYTF	TGTGCCAGCAGCTTTTGCTCCTCTTCAGGCACGGCCTATGGCTACACCTTC
once	TRBD1	TRBV19	TRBJ1-3	CASSTMTGYGNTIYF	TGTGCCAGTAGTACCATGACAGGGTACGGAAACACCATATATTTT
NA	TRBD1	TRBV18	TRBJ1-3	CASSHSQGAGNTIYF	TGTGCCAGCTCACATTCACAGGGGGCCGGAAACACCATATATTTT
NA	NA	TRBV5-1	TRBJ1-1	CASVSGRGTEAFF	TGCGCCAGCGTTAGTGGTAGGGGAACTGAAGCTTTCTTT
NA	NA	TRBV18	TRBJ1-2	CASSPSRGDGYTF	TGTGCCAGCTCACCATCGCGGGGGGACGGCTACACCTTC
few	TRBD1	TRBV14	TRBJ1-1	CASSQGGQGLSAFF	TGTGCCAGCAGCCAAGGGGGACAGGGATTATCAGCTTTCTTT
NA	TRBD1	TRBV7-9	TRBJ2-5	CASSKGTAQETQYF	TGTGCCAGCAGCAAAGGGACAGCCCAAGAGACCCAGTACTTC
NA	TRBD1	TRBV5-1	TRBJ2-5	CASSLEGTAQETQYF	TGCGCCAGCAGCTTGGAGGGGACAGCTCAAGAGACCCAGTACTTC
NA	NA	TRBV4-2	TRBJ1-5	CASSQKGTGEHQHF	TGTGCCAGCAGCCAGAAGGGGACGGGAGAACACCAGCATTTT
few	NA	TRBV5-6	TRBJ2-5	CASSFGETQYF	TGTGCCAGCAGCTTCGGAGAGACCCAGTACTTC